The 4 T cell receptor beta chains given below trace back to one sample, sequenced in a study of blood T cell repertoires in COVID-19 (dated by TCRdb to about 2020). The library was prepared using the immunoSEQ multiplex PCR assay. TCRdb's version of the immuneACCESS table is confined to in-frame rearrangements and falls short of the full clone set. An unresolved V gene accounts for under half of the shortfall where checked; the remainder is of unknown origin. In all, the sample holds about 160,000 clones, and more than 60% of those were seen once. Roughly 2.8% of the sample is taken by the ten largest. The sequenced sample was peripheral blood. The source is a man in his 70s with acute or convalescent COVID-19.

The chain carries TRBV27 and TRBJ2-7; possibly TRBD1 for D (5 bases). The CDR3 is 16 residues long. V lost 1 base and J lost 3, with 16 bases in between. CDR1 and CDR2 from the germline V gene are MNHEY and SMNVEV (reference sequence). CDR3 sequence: CASSLFSRGQGYEQYF. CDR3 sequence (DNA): TGTGCCAGCAGTTTATTCTCTAGGGGCCAGGGCTACGAGCAGTACTTC.

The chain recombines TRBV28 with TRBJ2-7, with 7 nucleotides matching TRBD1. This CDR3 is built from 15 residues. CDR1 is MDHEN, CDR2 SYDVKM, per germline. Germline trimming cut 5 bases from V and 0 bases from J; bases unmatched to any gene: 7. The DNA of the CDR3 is TGTGCCAGCAGTCTCCCGGGACAGAGCTCCTACGAGCAGTACTTC. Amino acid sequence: CASSLPGQSSYEQYF.

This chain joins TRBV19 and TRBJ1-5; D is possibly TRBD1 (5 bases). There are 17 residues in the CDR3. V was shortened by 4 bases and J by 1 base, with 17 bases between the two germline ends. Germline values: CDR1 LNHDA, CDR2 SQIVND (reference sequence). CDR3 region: CASSRSTRTSSNQPQHF. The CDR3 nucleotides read TGTGCCAGTAGTAGGTCCACCAGGACATCGAGCAATCAGCCCCAGCATTTT.

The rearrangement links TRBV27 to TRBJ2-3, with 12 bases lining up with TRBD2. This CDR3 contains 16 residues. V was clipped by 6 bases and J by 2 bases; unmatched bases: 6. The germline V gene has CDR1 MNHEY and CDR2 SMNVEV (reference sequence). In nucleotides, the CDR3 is TGTGCCAGCAGAGGACTAGCGGGGAAGCTCACAGATACGCAGTATTTT. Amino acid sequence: CASRGLAGKLTDTQYF.